This T cell receptor beta chain was profiled in a study of early stage breast cancer tumors. Overall study: Samples were sequenced at 7.5 to 10-fold average coverage.

V shed 5 bases and J shed 6 bases, with 12 bases lying between them. Germline CDR1 reads LNHDA; CDR2 reads SQIVND (reference sequence). CDR3 length: 13 amino acids. Each sample had two DNA replicates, 0.5 ug blood or roughly 1.4 ug tissue. Sequencing used immunoSEQ multiplex PCR; TCRdb keeps in-frame clones, though not all of them. The top ten clones hold about 4.4% of a sample with 69,000 or so clones, around 80% of them seen once. The source is a person in their forties with breast cancer. The material sequenced was blood. V gene TRBV19 combines with J gene TRBJ2-3, with a possible D match to TRBD2 (7 bases). The CDR3 sequence is CASSSQGGDTQYF. The CDR3 DNA is TGTGCCAGTAGTTCACAGGGAGGGGATACGCAGTATTTT.